These 19 T cell receptor beta chains came from one sample sequenced in a study of blood T cell repertoires in COVID-19. Repertoires were generated with immunoSEQ multiplex PCR, while TCRdb's copy carries only in-frame clones and drops some. The sample carries roughly 200,000 clones, roughly 82% recorded once. The sequenced sample was peripheral blood. Source of these receptors: an older woman with COVID-19, enrolled during active disease.

Concerning this clone itself: Other nucleotide sequences from this sample produce the same CDR3. The chain employs TRBV5-1 and TRBJ2-7; unclear D gene. Germline V gene data show CDR1 as SGHRS and CDR2 as YFSETQ. There are 12 residues in the CDR3. V was clipped by 4 bases and J by 4 bases, with 9 bases between them. The CDR3 spells CASSLDTYEQYF. The CDR3 coding sequence is TGCGCCAGCAGCCTTGACACGTACGAGCAGTACTTC.

The V gene is TRBV5-6, the J gene TRBJ1-2; D is unresolved. Trimming took off 1 base at V and 5 bases at J, with 9 bases between the two ends. CDR1 and CDR2 (germline): SGHDT, YYEEEE. The CDR3 has 13 residues. In DNA form, the CDR3 reads TGTGCCAGCAGCTTGATCAGATCATATGGCTACACCTTC. Encoded protein: CASSLIRSYGYTF.

Only one count was recorded for this clone. In DNA, the CDR3 is TGTGCCAGCTCCCATGGAGCCAGGGGTACGCAGTATTTT. It yields the protein CASSHGARGTQYF. V is TRBV19 and J is TRBJ2-3, with TRBD1 as a possible D gene (6 bases). This CDR3 has 13 residues. Trimming stripped 9 bases from V and 8 bases from J, with 18 bases between. Germline loops: CDR1 LNHDA, CDR2 SQIVND (reference sequence).

The V and J genes are TRBV5-1 and TRBJ1-1; the match to TRBD1 covers 11 bases. J was trimmed by 7 bases and V by 4 bases; bases with no gene match: 6. The germline gives CDR1 SGHRS, CDR2 YFSETQ. This CDR3 contains 14 residues. CDR3 protein: CASSVGQGVGEAFF. The DNA for the CDR3 is TGCGCCAGCAGCGTGGGACAGGGGGTGGGTGAAGCTTTCTTT.

The CDR3 DNA is TGCGCCAGCAGCCAACTGGGACTAGCCGGCACAGATACGCAGTATTTT. Translation: CASSQLGLAGTDTQYF. The chain employs TRBV4-3 and TRBJ2-3; 9 nucleotides agree with TRBD2. The V and J ends lost 2 bases and 1 base, in that order; junction bases with no gene match: 4. CDR1 and CDR2 from the germline V gene are LGHNA and YSLEER. The CDR3 has 16 residues.

V usage is TRBV11-1 and J usage is TRBJ1-2; possibly TRBD1 for D (6 bases). CDR1 and CDR2 from the germline V gene are SGHAT and FQDESV (reference sequence). This CDR3 region has 14 residues. Trimming removed 5 bases at V and 4 bases at J, with 14 bases between. The CDR3 nucleotides read TGTGCCAGCAGCCCGGGGACATTCGTCTATGGCTACACCTTC. Its protein product is CASSPGTFVYGYTF.

The chain links TRBV5-6 to TRBJ2-7, with TRBD2 identical over 11 bases. V was pared by 4 bases and J by 1 base, with 16 bases of the junction left unmatched. Germline CDR1 is SGHDT and CDR2 is YYEEEE. The CDR3 length is 19 residues. The CDR3 protein is CASSRSRPLAGVGSYEQYF. In DNA form, the CDR3 reads TGTGCCAGCAGCCGAAGTCGCCCACTAGCGGGGGTGGGGTCCTACGAGCAGTACTTC.

This clone was detected once. The chain employs TRBV3-1 (or the pseudogene TRBV3-2) and TRBJ1-5, with D unresolved. Trimming removed 0 bases from V and 5 bases from J, with 5 bases in between. CDR1 and CDR2 from the germline V gene are LGHDT and YNNKEL (reference sequence). The CDR3 is 13 amino acids. The CDR3 nucleotides read TGTGCCAGCAGCCAAGACAGGCATCAGCCCCAGCATTTT. Its translation: CASSQDRHQPQHF.

This rearrangement joins TRBV29-1 to TRBJ2-3; perhaps TRBD2 as D (6 bases). The CDR3 runs 12 residues. V was cut by 6 bases and J by 1 base, with 8 bases left in between. The germline gives CDR1 SQVTM, CDR2 ANQGSEA. The CDR3 coding sequence is TGCAGCGTGGGACTCGGCACAGATACGCAGTATTTT. Protein: CSVGLGTDTQYF.

The chain recombines TRBV7-6 with TRBJ2-1, with 9 bases that match TRBD1. V lost 1 base to trimming and J lost 7 bases; unmatched junction nucleotides: 5. In germline, CDR1 is SGHVS, CDR2 FNYEAQ. CDR3 size: 15 residues. The CDR3 nucleotides are TGTGCCAGCAGCTTAGGGACAGGGGCTTCGAATGAGCAGTTCTTC. It translates to CASSLGTGASNEQFF.

This rearrangement joins TRBV6-5 to TRBJ1-2; 11 bases fit TRBD1. Germline V gene data show CDR1 as MNHEY and CDR2 as SVGAGI. The CDR3 sequence is 13 residues long. DNA of the CDR3: TGTGCAACCCGGGACAGGGGGTATAATGGCTACACCTTC. It translates to CATRDRGYNGYTF.

This clone was observed a few times. CDR3 loop: CASSGAGQPQHF. In DNA, the CDR3 is TGTGCCAGCAGTGGGGCAGGCCAGCCCCAGCATTTT. The V and J genes are TRBV27 and TRBJ1-5, with D possibly TRBD1 on 5 matching bases. V was trimmed by 5 bases and J by 7 bases, leaving 9 bases between them. Germline CDR1 MNHEY, CDR2 SMNVEV (reference sequence). The CDR3 covers 12 residues.

This clone was seen only a few times. The CDR3 reads CASIIGQGDYGYTF. DNA of the CDR3: TGTGCCAGCATCATCGGGCAGGGGGACTATGGCTACACCTTC. V gene TRBV7-9 combines with J gene TRBJ1-2; TRBD1 matches 7 bases. The CDR3 sequence is 14 residues long. Unmatched junction bases numbered 8, after V lost 7 bases and J lost 3 bases. Per the germline V gene, CDR1 is SEHNR and CDR2 is FQNEAQ (reference sequence).

This clone came up many times. CDR3 nucleotides: TGCGCCAGCAGCTTGGCCAGCGGGGAAAACTATGGCTACACCTTC. Its translation is CASSLASGENYGYTF. This rearrangement joins TRBV5-1 to TRBJ1-2; no clear D gene. CDR1 is SGHRS and CDR2 is YFSETQ in the germline V gene. V was clipped by 0 bases and J by 2 bases, with 11 bases between them. The CDR3 covers 15 residues.

The rearrangement uses TRBV4-1 and TRBJ2-2, with 11 bases fitting TRBD1. The CDR3 loop spans 16 amino acids. With V trimmed by 4 bases and J by 6 bases, 7 bases remained unmatched. Germline values: CDR1 MGHRA, CDR2 YSYEKL. The CDR3 sequence: CASSRRGTGGPGELFF. CDR3 bases: TGCGCCAGCAGCCGAAGAGGGACAGGGGGGCCCGGGGAGCTGTTTTTT.

V usage is TRBV29-1 and J usage is TRBJ2-1; 10 bases are shared with TRBD2. V lost 7 bases, J lost 10 bases, and 7 bases stayed unmatched. From germline, CDR1 is SQVTM and CDR2 ANQGSEA. The CDR3 extends over 12 amino acids. DNA of the CDR3: TGCAGCGGTTATAGCGGGAGGAACGAGCAGTTCTTC. It encodes CSGYSGRNEQFF.

The V and J genes are TRBV30 and TRBJ2-7; 7 nucleotides match TRBD1. Germline V lookup: CDR1 GTSNPN, CDR2 SVGIG (reference sequence). The CDR3 has 14 residues. The V gene end was trimmed by 3 bases and the J gene end by 4 bases; junction bases not matched to a gene: 9. The CDR3 sequence: CAWSDTGVWYEQYF. CDR3 coding DNA: TGTGCCTGGAGCGATACAGGGGTCTGGTACGAGCAGTACTTC.

V gene TRBV6-5 combines with J gene TRBJ1-2, with 11 bases fitting TRBD1. The CDR3 is 14 amino acids. J was trimmed by 3 bases and V by 6 bases; bases with no gene match: 3. The V gene's germline CDR1 is MNHEY and CDR2 SVGAGI. Written as DNA, the CDR3 is TGTGCCAGCAGCCAGGACAGGGGGCACTATGGCTACACCTTC. It translates to CASSQDRGHYGYTF.

V gene TRBV24-1 combines with J gene TRBJ2-2, with D tentatively TRBD2 (6 bases). The CDR3 has 15 residues. V lost 5 bases and J 5 bases, leaving 14 bases between the germline ends. CDR1 is KGHDR, CDR2 SFDVKD, per germline. The CDR3 DNA sequence: TGTGCCACCAGTGCGGCGGGATTGAGGACCGGGGAGCTGTTTTTT. Translating it yields CATSAAGLRTGELFF.